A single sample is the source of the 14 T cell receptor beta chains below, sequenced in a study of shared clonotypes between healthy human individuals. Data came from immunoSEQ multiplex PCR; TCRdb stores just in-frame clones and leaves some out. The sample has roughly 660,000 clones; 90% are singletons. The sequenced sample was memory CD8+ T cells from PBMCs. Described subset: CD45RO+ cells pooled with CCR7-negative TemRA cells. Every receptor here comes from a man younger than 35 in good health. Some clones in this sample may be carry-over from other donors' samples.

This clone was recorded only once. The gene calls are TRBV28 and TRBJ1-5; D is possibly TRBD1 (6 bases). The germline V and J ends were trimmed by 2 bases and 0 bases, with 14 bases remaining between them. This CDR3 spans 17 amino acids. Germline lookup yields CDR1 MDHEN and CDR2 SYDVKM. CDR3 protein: CASSLRGGIPSNQPQHF. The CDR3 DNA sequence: TGTGCCAGCAGTTTAAGGGGGGGGATTCCTAGCAATCAGCCCCAGCATTTT.

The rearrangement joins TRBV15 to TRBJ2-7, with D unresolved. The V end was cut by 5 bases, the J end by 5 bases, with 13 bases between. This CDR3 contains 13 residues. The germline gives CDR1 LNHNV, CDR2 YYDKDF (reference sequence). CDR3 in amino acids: CATSAPPKDEQYF. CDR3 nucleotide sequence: TGTGCCACCAGCGCCCCCCCGAAGGACGAGCAGTACTTC.

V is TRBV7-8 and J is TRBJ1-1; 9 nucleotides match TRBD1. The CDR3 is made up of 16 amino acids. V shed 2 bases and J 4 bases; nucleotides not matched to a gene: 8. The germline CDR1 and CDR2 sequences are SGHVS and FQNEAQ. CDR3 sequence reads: CASSLLDRGGGTEAFF. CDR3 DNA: TGTGCCAGCAGCTTATTGGACAGGGGAGGCGGCACTGAAGCTTTCTTT.

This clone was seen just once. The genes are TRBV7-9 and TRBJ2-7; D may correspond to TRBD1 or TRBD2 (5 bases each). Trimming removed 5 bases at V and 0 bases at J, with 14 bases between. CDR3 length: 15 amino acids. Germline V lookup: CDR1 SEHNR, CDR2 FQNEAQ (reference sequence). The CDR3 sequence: CASSPRDRSSYEQYF. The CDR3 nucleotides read TGTGCCAGCAGCCCCCGGGACCGGAGCTCCTACGAGCAGTACTTC.

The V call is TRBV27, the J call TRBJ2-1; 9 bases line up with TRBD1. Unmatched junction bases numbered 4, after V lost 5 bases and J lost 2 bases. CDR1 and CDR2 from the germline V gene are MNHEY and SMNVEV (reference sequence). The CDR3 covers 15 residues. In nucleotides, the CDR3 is TGTGCCAGCAGTGTACAGGGGGCCGCCTACAATGAGCAGTTCTTC. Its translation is CASSVQGAAYNEQFF.

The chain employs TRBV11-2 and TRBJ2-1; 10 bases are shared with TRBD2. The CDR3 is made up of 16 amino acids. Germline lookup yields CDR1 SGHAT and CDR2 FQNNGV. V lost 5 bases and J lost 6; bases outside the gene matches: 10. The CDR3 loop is CASSPLRGTSANEQFF. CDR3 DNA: TGTGCCAGCAGCCCACTGCGGGGGACTAGCGCCAATGAGCAGTTCTTC.

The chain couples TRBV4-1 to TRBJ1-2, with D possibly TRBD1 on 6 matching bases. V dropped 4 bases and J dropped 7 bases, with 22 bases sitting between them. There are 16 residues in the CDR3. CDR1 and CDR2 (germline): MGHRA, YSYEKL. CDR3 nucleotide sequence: TGCGCCAGCAGCCCGACTTCAGGGGTAGGTTTGAGTGGCTACACCTTC. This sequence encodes CASSPTSGVGLSGYTF.

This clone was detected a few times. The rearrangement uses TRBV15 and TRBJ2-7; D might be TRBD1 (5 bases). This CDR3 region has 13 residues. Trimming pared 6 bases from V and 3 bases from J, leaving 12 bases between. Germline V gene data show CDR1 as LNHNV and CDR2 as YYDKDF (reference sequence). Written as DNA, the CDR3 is TGTGCCACCAGGGACAAATCGAGCTACGAGCAGTACTTC. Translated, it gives CATRDKSSYEQYF.

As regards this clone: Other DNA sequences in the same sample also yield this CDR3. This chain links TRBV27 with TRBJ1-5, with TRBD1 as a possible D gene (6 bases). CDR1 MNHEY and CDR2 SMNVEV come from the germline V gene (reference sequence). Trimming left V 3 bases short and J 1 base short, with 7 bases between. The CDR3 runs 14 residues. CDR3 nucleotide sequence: TGTGCCAGCAGTTTTCAGGGGAGCAATCAGCCCCAGCATTTT. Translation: CASSFQGSNQPQHF.

CDR3 residues: CASSLVAGVAYNEQFF. CDR3 bases: TGTGCCAGCAGTTTAGTGGCGGGAGTAGCCTACAATGAGCAGTTCTTC. V gene TRBV27 combines with J gene TRBJ2-1, with TRBD2 matching over 7 bases. V lost 2 bases, J lost 2 bases, and 6 bases stayed unmatched. This CDR3 is built from 16 residues. The germline gives CDR1 MNHEY, CDR2 SMNVEV (reference sequence).

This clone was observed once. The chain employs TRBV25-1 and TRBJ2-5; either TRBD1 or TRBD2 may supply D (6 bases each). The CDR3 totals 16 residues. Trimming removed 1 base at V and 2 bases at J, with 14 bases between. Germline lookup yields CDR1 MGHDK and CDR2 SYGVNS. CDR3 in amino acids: CASSEWGAGWQETQYF. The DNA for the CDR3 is TGTGCCAGCAGTGAATGGGGGGCAGGGTGGCAAGAGACCCAGTACTTC. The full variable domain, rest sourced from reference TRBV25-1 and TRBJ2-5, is EADIYQTPRYLVIGTGKKITLECSQTMGHDKMYWYQQDPGMELHLIHYSYGVNSTEKGDLSSESTVSRIRTEHFPLTLESARPSHTSQYLCASSEWGAGWQETQYFGPGTRLLVL.

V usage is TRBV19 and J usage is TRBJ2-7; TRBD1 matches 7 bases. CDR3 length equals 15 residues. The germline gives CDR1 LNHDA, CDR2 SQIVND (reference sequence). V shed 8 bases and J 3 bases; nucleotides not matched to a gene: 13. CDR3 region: CASSLGAGGYYEQYF. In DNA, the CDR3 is TGTGCCAGTTCCCTCGGGGCAGGGGGTTACTACGAGCAGTACTTC.

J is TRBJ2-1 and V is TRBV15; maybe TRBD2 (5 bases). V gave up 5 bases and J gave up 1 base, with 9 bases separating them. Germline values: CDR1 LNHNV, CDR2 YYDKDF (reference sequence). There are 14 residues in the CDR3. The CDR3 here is CATSVGRSYNEQFF. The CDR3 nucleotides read TGTGCCACCAGCGTAGGGAGATCCTACAATGAGCAGTTCTTC.

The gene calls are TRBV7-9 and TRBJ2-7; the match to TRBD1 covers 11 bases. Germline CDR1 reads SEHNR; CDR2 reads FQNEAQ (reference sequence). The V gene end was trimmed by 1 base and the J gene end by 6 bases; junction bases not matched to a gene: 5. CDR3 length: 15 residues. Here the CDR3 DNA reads TGTGCCAGCAGCTTAGGGACAGGGGGCTCTAGCGAGCAGTACTTC. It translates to CASSLGTGGSSEQYF. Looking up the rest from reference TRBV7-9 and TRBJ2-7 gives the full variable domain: DTGVSQNPRHKITKRGQNVTFRCDPISEHNRLYWYRQTLGQGPEFLTYFQNEAQLEKSRLLSDRFSAERPKGSFSTLEIQRTEQGDSAMYLCASSLGTGGSSEQYFGPGTRLTVT.